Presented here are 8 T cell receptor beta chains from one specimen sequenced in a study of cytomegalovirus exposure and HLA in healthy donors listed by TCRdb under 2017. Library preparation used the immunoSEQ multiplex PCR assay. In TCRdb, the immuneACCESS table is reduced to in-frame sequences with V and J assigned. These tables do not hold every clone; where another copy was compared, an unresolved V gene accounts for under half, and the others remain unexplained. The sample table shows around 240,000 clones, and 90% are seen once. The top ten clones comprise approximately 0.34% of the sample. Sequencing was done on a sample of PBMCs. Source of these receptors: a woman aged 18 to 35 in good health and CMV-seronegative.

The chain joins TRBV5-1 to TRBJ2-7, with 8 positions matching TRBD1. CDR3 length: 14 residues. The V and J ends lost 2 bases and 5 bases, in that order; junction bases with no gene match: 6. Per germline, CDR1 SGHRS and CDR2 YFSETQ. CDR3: CASSLGQGLDEQYF. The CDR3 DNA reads TGCGCCAGCAGCTTAGGACAGGGTTTGGACGAGCAGTACTTC. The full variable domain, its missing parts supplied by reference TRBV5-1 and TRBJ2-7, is KAGVTQTPRYLIKTRGQQVTLSCSPISGHRSVSWYQQTPGQGLQFLFEYFSETQRNKGNFPGRFSGRQFSNSRSEMNVSTLELGDSALYLCASSLGQGLDEQYFGPGTRLTVT.

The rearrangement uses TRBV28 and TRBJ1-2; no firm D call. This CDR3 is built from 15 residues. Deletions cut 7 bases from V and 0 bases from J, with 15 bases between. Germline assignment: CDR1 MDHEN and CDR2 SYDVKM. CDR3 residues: CASTALDGTNYGYTF. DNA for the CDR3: TGTGCCAGCACTGCCTTGGACGGGACTAACTATGGCTACACCTTC.

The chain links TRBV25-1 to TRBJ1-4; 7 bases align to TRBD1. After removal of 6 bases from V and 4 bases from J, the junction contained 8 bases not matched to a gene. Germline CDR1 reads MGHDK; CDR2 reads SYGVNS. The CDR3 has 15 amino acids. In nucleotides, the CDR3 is TGTGCCAGCAGCCTCAAGACAGGGCTTAATGAAAAACTGTTTTTT. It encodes CASSLKTGLNEKLFF. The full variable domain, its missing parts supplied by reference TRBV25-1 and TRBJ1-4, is EADIYQTPRYLVIGTGKKITLECSQTMGHDKMYWYQQDPGMELHLIHYSYGVNSTEKGDLSSESTVSRIRTEHFPLTLESARPSHTSQYLCASSLKTGLNEKLFFGSGTQLSVL.

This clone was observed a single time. CDR3 region: CSVEAGAEAFF. The CDR3 DNA reads as TGCAGCGTTGAAGCCGGGGCTGAAGCTTTCTTT. The genes are TRBV29-1 and TRBJ1-1; D not resolved. V dropped 1 base and J dropped 6 bases, with 6 bases sitting between them. Germline CDR1 SQVTM, CDR2 ANQGSEA. The CDR3 covers 11 residues.

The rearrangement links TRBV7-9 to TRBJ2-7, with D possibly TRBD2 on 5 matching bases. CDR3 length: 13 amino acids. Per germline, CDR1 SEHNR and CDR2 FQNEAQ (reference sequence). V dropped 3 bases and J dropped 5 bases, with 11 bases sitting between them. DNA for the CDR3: TGTGCCAGCAGCTTCGGCGGGCGCGACGAGCAGTACGTC. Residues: CASSFGGRDEQYV.

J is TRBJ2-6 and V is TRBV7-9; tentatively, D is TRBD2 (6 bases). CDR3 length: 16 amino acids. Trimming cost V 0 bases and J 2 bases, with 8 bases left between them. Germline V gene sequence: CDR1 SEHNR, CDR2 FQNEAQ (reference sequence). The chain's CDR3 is CASSLARGPGANVLTF. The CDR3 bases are TGTGCCAGCAGCTTAGCGCGGGGTCCTGGGGCCAACGTCCTGACTTTC.

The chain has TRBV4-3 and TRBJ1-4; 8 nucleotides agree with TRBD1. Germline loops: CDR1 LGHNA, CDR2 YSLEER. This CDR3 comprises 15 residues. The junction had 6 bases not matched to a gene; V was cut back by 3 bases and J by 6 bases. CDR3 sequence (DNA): TGCGCCAGCAGCCAGGAGGACAGGGTGGATGAAAAACTGTTTTTT. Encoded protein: CASSQEDRVDEKLFF.

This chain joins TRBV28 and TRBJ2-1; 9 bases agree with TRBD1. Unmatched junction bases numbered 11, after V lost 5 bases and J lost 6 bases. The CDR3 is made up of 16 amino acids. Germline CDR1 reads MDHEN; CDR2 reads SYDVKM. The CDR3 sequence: CASSQQGAPLINEQFF. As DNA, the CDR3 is TGTGCCAGCAGTCAACAGGGGGCGCCCCTAATCAATGAGCAGTTCTTC.